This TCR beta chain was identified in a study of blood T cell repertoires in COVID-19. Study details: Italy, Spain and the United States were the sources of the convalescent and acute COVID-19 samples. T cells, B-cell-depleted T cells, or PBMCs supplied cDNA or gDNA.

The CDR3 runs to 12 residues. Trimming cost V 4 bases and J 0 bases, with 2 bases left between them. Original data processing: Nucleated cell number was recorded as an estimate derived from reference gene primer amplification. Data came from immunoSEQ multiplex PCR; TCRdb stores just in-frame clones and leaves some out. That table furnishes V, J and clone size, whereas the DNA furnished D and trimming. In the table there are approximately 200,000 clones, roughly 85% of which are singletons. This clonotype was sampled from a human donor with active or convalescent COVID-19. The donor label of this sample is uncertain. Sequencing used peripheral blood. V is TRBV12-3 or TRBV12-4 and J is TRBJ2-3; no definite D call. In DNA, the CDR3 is TGTGCCAGCAGTTCAAGCACAGATACGCAGTATTTT. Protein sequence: CASSSSTDTQYF.